This TCR beta chain was recorded in a study of T cells after posttransplantation cyclophosphamide. Findings of the study overall: Later post-transplant blood repertoires were often dominated by donor CD8+ memory clones. Skin or GI-infiltrating T cells shared few TRB sequences with blood.

Comment on this clone: What it binds is unknown.

Germline trimming cut 0 bases from V and 6 bases from J; bases unmatched to any gene: 9. The CDR3 length is 15 residues. Germline V gene lookup returns CDR1 SGHKS and CDR2 YYEKEE (reference sequence). Sequencing used immunoSEQ multiplex PCR; TCRdb keeps in-frame clones, though not all of them. The table has fewer than 55,000 clones, 85% to 95% seen once. Sample: PBMCs. The rearrangement links TRBV5-5 to TRBJ2-7; 7 bases agree with TRBD1. The TCR was taken from a woman under 40 in good health and a related stem cell transplant donor. The CDR3 is CASSLVTGLLVEQYF. CDR3 DNA sequence: TGTGCCAGCAGCTTGGTGACAGGGTTGTTGGTCGAGCAGTACTTC.